These 25 T cell receptor beta chains originate from one sample sequenced in a study of PD-1 blockade in classical Hodgkin lymphoma. Noted time point: cycle 4 day 1 (C4D1), after less than 7 weeks of nivolumab. Brentuximab vedotin exposure varied, and every patient relapsed after autologous stem cell transplantation. The data were produced by immunoSEQ multiplex PCR, yet TCRdb's version contains in-frame clones alone and is incomplete. The sample includes approximately 90,000 clones, 65% to 85% seen only once; the top ten take over 15%. This specimen consisted of peripheral blood mononuclear cells (PBMCs), obtained before the fourth cycle of nivolumab. All receptors derive from a human donor with classical Hodgkin lymphoma.

The chain is built from TRBV6-1 and TRBJ1-2; D perhaps matches TRBD1 (5 bases). This CDR3 has 13 amino acids. V was pared by 2 bases and J by 6 bases, with 10 bases between. The V gene's germline CDR1 is MNHNS and CDR2 SASEGT. In DNA, the CDR3 is TGTGCCAGCAGTGAATGGCAGGGCGATGGCTACACCTTC. The encoded protein is CASSEWQGDGYTF.

This chain connects TRBV27 to TRBJ2-3; D unresolved. The CDR3 spans 12 residues. From germline, CDR1 is MNHEY and CDR2 SMNVEV (reference sequence). V was shortened by 7 bases and J by 8 bases, with 13 bases between the two germline ends. The CDR3 protein is CASTSTRRTQYF. In DNA form, the CDR3 reads TGTGCCAGCACATCTACCCGACGTACGCAGTATTTT.

The rearrangement uses TRBV11-2 and TRBJ2-1; 11 nucleotides line up with TRBD2. The CDR3 runs 16 residues. Germline trimming cut 5 bases from V and 10 bases from J; bases unmatched to any gene: 13. CDR1 is SGHAT and CDR2 is FQNNGV in the germline V gene. CDR3 loop: CASSTWTSGSFGEQFF. The CDR3, as DNA: TGTGCCAGCAGCACCTGGACTAGCGGGTCCTTCGGAGAGCAGTTCTTC.

This clone appeared once. The sample has other DNA sequences that encode this CDR3 too. The chain combines TRBV9 with TRBJ2-1, with D unresolved. The CDR3 sequence is 13 residues long. Per the germline V gene, CDR1 is SGDLS and CDR2 is YYNGEE. Trimming pared 2 bases from V and 5 bases from J, leaving 8 bases between. The CDR3 region has the DNA TGTGCCAGCAGCGTGGGCGAGCACAATGAGCAGTTCTTC. Translated, it gives CASSVGEHNEQFF.

This rearrangement joins TRBV5-1 to TRBJ2-7; TRBD2 agrees at 8 bases. The germline CDR1 and CDR2 sequences are SGHRS and YFSETQ. J gave up 4 bases and V 1 base, and 7 bases lay outside the gene matches. The CDR3 covers 15 residues. This CDR3 reads CASSLQPGLGYEQYF. The CDR3 nucleotides are TGCGCCAGCAGCTTGCAGCCGGGACTAGGTTACGAGCAGTACTTC.

This clone was detected only a few times. The V gene is TRBV19, the J gene TRBJ1-1; D not resolved. With 7 bases removed from V and 4 bases from J, the gap between germline ends came to 19 bases. This CDR3 comprises 15 residues. Germline V gene sequence: CDR1 LNHDA, CDR2 SQIVND (reference sequence). For the CDR3, the DNA is TGTGCCAGTACCCGGCTTGAGGGTGGGGTCACTGAAGCTTTCTTT. Translated, it gives CASTRLEGGVTEAFF.

V and J are TRBV2 and TRBJ2-3, with a weak D call TRBD2 (6 bases). V lost 5 bases, J lost 8 bases, and 11 bases lay in between. The CDR3 consists of 12 residues. Per the germline V gene, CDR1 is SNHLY and CDR2 is FYNNEI. The CDR3 loop reads CASSSGRPTQYF. CDR3 nucleotides: TGTGCCAGCAGTAGCGGGCGGCCTACGCAGTATTTT. Full variable domain (rest looked up from reference TRBV2 and TRBJ2-3): EPEVTQTPSHQVTQMGQEVILRCVPISNHLYFYWYRQILGQKVEFLVSFYNNEISEKSEIFDDQFSVERPDGSNFTLKIRSTKLEDSAMYFCASSSGRPTQYFGPGTRLTVL.

This chain joins TRBV5-4 and TRBJ2-7; 7 bases are shared with TRBD1. V lost 4 bases and J lost 6; bases outside the gene matches: 16. Germline CDR1 is SGHNT and CDR2 is YYREEE (reference sequence). CDR3 length equals 16 residues. The CDR3 DNA follows: TGTGCCAGCAGCGTGCCGCGACAGGGTGGTTCGGGCGAGCAGTACTTC. It is translated as CASSVPRQGGSGEQYF.

This chain joins TRBV7-2 and TRBJ2-7, with D perhaps matching TRBD1 (6 bases). CDR3 length: 14 amino acids. Germline lookup yields CDR1 SGHTA and CDR2 FQGNSA. Between the trimmed V and J ends, which lost 2 bases and 3 bases, there was a span of 11 bases. DNA of the CDR3: TGTGCCAGCAGCTTAACAGGGAAGGGCTACGAGCAGTACTTC. This encodes CASSLTGKGYEQYF.

The V and J genes are TRBV7-2 and TRBJ1-1; TRBD1 matches at 9 bases. This CDR3 spans 14 amino acids. The germline V gene has CDR1 SGHTA and CDR2 FQGNSA. V lost 6 bases and J lost 2; bases outside the gene matches: 4. The chain's CDR3 is CASRPTGGNTEAFF. CDR3 nucleotide sequence: TGTGCCAGCAGACCAACAGGGGGCAACACTGAAGCTTTCTTT.

The V gene is TRBV7-2, the J gene TRBJ2-2, with D uncertain. Germline V gene lookup returns CDR1 SGHTA and CDR2 FQGNSA. The CDR3 has 13 residues. V was clipped by 4 bases and J by 7 bases, with 10 bases between them. CDR3 amino acids: CASSSAPVGELFF. The CDR3 coding sequence is TGTGCCAGCAGCTCCGCCCCGGTCGGGGAGCTGTTTTTT.

The chain uses TRBV29-1 and TRBJ2-7, with TRBD1 matching 10 bases. This CDR3 has 14 residues. Per germline, CDR1 SQVTM and CDR2 ANQGSEA. J lost 2 bases, V lost 6 bases, and 7 bases had no gene match. The CDR3 loop is CSVRPGQGTYEQYF. The CDR3 region has the DNA TGCAGCGTCAGACCGGGACAGGGGACCTACGAGCAGTACTTC.

V usage is TRBV7-8 and J usage is TRBJ1-1; TRBD1 agrees at 10 bases. CDR1 and CDR2 (germline): SGHVS, FQNEAQ. V lost 3 bases, J lost 5 bases, and 9 bases stayed unmatched. This CDR3 comprises 16 residues. The CDR3 spells CASSFQDPGQGTEAFF. The CDR3 region has the DNA TGTGCCAGCAGCTTTCAAGACCCGGGACAGGGGACTGAAGCTTTCTTT. The full variable domain, completed using reference TRBV7-8 and TRBJ1-1, is GAGVSQSPRYKVAKRGQDVALRCDPISGHVSLFWYQQALGQGPEFLTYFQNEAQLDKSGLPSDRFFAERPEGSVSTLKIQRTQQEDSAVYLCASSFQDPGQGTEAFFGQGTRLTVV.

This chain uses TRBV18 with TRBJ1-4; D is possibly TRBD1 (6 bases). Germline-derived CDR1 and CDR2 are KGHSH and LQKENI. The CDR3 runs to 14 residues. The germline V and J ends were trimmed by 6 bases and 4 bases, with 12 bases remaining between them. This chain's CDR3 is CASSPTGGNEKLFF. CDR3 DNA sequence: TGTGCCAGCTCTCCGACAGGTGGTAATGAAAAACTGTTTTTT.

About this clone itself: The junction differs from germline at one of its ends, possibly a read error. This sequence joins TRBV4-1 and TRBJ2-3; 10 nucleotides align to TRBD2. CDR1 MGHRA and CDR2 YSYEKL come from the germline V gene. The CDR3 spans 17 residues. CDR3 DNA sequence: TGCGTCAGCAGCCAAGTTCCTAGCGGGAGACCCACAGATACGCAGTATTTT. Translated: CVSSQVPSGRPTDTQYF.

The V call is TRBV5-1, the J call TRBJ2-2; 15 bases match TRBD2. CDR3 length: 20 amino acids. Trimming at V came to 4 bases and at J to 2 bases, leaving 12 bases not matched to a gene. Per the germline V gene, CDR1 is SGHRS and CDR2 is YFSETQ. CDR3 sequence: CASSPSLRTSGRENTGELFF. The CDR3 DNA is TGCGCCAGCAGCCCTTCTCTAAGGACTAGCGGGAGGGAAAACACCGGGGAGCTGTTTTTT. The full variable domain, in which reference TRBV5-1 and TRBJ2-2 provide the parts outside the CDR3, is KAGVTQTPRYLIKTRGQQVTLSCSPISGHRSVSWYQQTPGQGLQFLFEYFSETQRNKGNFPGRFSGRQFSNSRSEMNVSTLELGDSALYLCASSPSLRTSGRENTGELFFGEGSRLTVL.

This clone was seen just once. V and J are TRBV6-1 and TRBJ2-6; D is possibly TRBD1 or TRBD2 (6 bases each). The germline CDR1 and CDR2 sequences are MNHNS and SASEGT. This CDR3 is built from 16 residues. The V end was cut by 2 bases, the J end by 2 bases, with 10 bases between. Here the CDR3 reads CASSERGAPGANVLTF. CDR3 nucleotides: TGTGCCAGCAGTGAAAGGGGGGCACCTGGGGCCAACGTCCTGACTTTC.

CDR3 protein: CASSQDRPGIGEQYF. The DNA for the CDR3 is TGTGCCAGCAGCCAAGATCGTCCGGGGATAGGCGAGCAGTACTTC. The chain uses TRBV14 and TRBJ2-7; weak D call: TRBD2 (5 bases). The V end lost 0 bases, the J end lost 6 bases, and 15 bases lay between the germline ends. The CDR3 loop spans 15 amino acids. Germline assignment: CDR1 SGHDN and CDR2 FVKESK.

The chain employs TRBV5-1 and TRBJ1-4; no clear D gene. This CDR3 comprises 14 residues. Trimming stripped 3 bases from V and 7 bases from J, with 13 bases between. CDR1 is SGHRS and CDR2 is YFSETQ in the germline V gene. The CDR3: CASSSGGFSEKLFF. CDR3 nucleotides: TGCGCCAGCAGCTCCGGCGGCTTTAGTGAAAAACTGTTTTTT. Combining the CDR3 with reference TRBV5-1 and TRBJ1-4 gives the whole variable domain KAGVTQTPRYLIKTRGQQVTLSCSPISGHRSVSWYQQTPGQGLQFLFEYFSETQRNKGNFPGRFSGRQFSNSRSEMNVSTLELGDSALYLCASSSGGFSEKLFFGSGTQLSVL.

This chain links TRBV5-1 with TRBJ2-5; 9 bases align to TRBD1. Germline V gives CDR1 SGHRS, CDR2 YFSETQ. Germline trimming cut 4 bases from V and 5 bases from J; bases unmatched to any gene: 6. CDR3 size: 14 residues. CDR3 region: CASSIQGAGETQYF. The CDR3 DNA follows: TGCGCCAGCAGCATACAGGGGGCTGGGGAGACCCAGTACTTC.

This chain uses TRBV19 with TRBJ2-6; the D gene is possibly TRBD2 (7 bases). Germline V gene sequence: CDR1 LNHDA, CDR2 SQIVND (reference sequence). Trimming pared 6 bases from V and 0 bases from J, leaving 15 bases between. The CDR3 length is 17 residues. The CDR3 coding sequence is TGTGCCAGTAGCCTGGAGGGGGGGATCTCTGGGGCCAACGTCCTGACTTTC. It is translated as CASSLEGGISGANVLTF.

The rearrangement uses TRBV5-1 and TRBJ2-1, with 9 positions matching TRBD1. The ends lost 0 bases at V and 4 bases at J; junction bases unmatched: 5. This CDR3 is built from 16 residues. Germline V gene data show CDR1 as SGHRS and CDR2 as YFSETQ. The CDR3 coding sequence is TGCGCCAGCAGCTTGGCCGCCGGGACAGGGTACAATGAGCAGTTCTTC. It translates to CASSLAAGTGYNEQFF.

This clone was observed a single time. The chain has TRBV6-5 and TRBJ1-2; D remains ambiguous. Germline CDR1 reads MNHEY; CDR2 reads SVGAGI. The length of the CDR3 is 16 residues. V was clipped by 0 bases and J by 0 bases, with 11 bases between them. CDR3 nucleotides: TGTGCCAGCAGTTACTCAGGCAGCCTCCCTAACTATGGCTACACCTTC. Amino acid sequence: CASSYSGSLPNYGYTF.

The gene calls are TRBV6-1 and TRBJ1-1, with D possibly being TRBD1 (5 bases). Germline V lookup: CDR1 MNHNS, CDR2 SASEGT. The V end lost 2 bases, the J end lost 0 bases, and 10 bases lay between the germline ends. The CDR3 runs to 15 residues. CDR3 residues: CASSEMTAMNTEAFF. DNA for the CDR3: TGTGCCAGCAGTGAAATGACAGCTATGAACACTGAAGCTTTCTTT.

V is TRBV4-1 and J is TRBJ2-1; the D gene is possibly TRBD2 (6 bases). V was shortened by 7 bases and J by 4 bases, with 20 bases between the two germline ends. This CDR3 is built from 16 residues. The germline V gene encodes CDR1 MGHRA and CDR2 YSYEKL. This CDR3 is CASTGTLALMYNEQFF. CDR3 sequence (DNA): TGCGCCAGCACAGGGACCCTAGCGCTGATGTACAATGAGCAGTTCTTC.